Listed below are T cell receptor beta chains from one sample, sequenced in a study of a mutant IDH1 vaccine in newly diagnosed glioma. Libraries were prepared by immunoSEQ multiplex PCR; TCRdb keeps only in-frame clonotypes and omits some of them. This sample yields just under 80,000 clones, of which roughly 91% are seen a single time; just over 0.55% belongs to the top ten. Antigens of these TCRs are unknown. The specimen comprised PBMCs, sampled from a glioma patient whose treatment included an IDH1 peptide vaccine. The receptors here all came from a woman between 45 and 60 years old with glioma. CDR3s include the opening cysteine and the closing phenylalanine or tryptophan. A D gene is named only where the DNA matches it firmly. Size values are once, few and many counts, or a class for expanded clones, and some rows have none.

D gene	clone size	V gene	J gene	CDR3 DNA	CDR3 protein
TRBD2	NA	TRBV6-5	TRBJ2-3	TGTGCCAGCAAACCAACTAGCGGGTTTGGAGATACGCAGTATTTT	CASKPTSGFGDTQYF
TRBD1	NA	TRBV27	TRBJ1-5	TGTGCCAGCAGTCCCTCGACAGGGGCAGGTTTTCAGCCCCAGCATTTT	CASSPSTGAGFQPQHF
TRBD1	NA	TRBV7-8	TRBJ2-5	TGTGCCAGCAGTTCCACAGGGGACCCTCGAGAGACCCAGTACTTC	CASSSTGDPRETQYF
NA	NA	TRBV7-9	TRBJ1-6	TGTGCCAGCAGCTCGGACGGAAATAATTCACCCCTCCACTTT	CASSSDGNNSPLHF
NA	NA	TRBV28	TRBJ1-1	TGTGCCAGCAGTTCAGACAGGAACACTGAAGCTTTCTTT	CASSSDRNTEAFF
TRBD2	once	TRBV6-1	TRBJ2-1	TGTGCCAGCAGTGAAGGGACTAGCGGGAGGAGGGATGAGCAGTTCTTC	CASSEGTSGRRDEQFF
TRBD1	NA	TRBV4-2	TRBJ2-7	TGTGCCAGCAGCCAAGTGCAGGGGGCGAACTACGAGCAGTACTTC	CASSQVQGANYEQYF
NA	NA	TRBV6-6	TRBJ1-5	TGTGCCAGCACCATTAGCAGATCGGGTCAGCCCCAGCATTTT	CASTISRSGQPQHF
NA	NA	TRBV27	TRBJ2-3	TGTGCCAGCAGTTCCCCCTATCGGGACACAGATACGCAGTATTTT	CASSSPYRDTDTQYF
TRBD1	NA	TRBV6-6	TRBJ1-2	TGTGCCAGCAGTTGGGACAGGGGGTACTATGGCTACACCTTC	CASSWDRGYYGYTF
NA	NA	TRBV5-8	TRBJ2-1	TGTGCCAGCAGCCGGGGGTTCTTC	CASSRGFF
NA	NA	TRBV23-1	TRBJ2-6	TGCGCCAGCAGTCAATCGGGGTCTACGGCTAAGAGCTCTGGGGCCAACGTCCTGACTTTC	CASSQSGSTAKSSGANVLTF
NA	once	TRBV5-1	TRBJ1-1	TGCGCCAGCAGCTTGGACGGCAGGGTCACTGAAGCTTTCTTT	CASSLDGRVTEAFF
NA	NA	TRBV19	TRBJ2-7	TGTGCCAGTAGCATAGGGTCGGGGGGCAGTTACGAGCAGTACTTC	CASSIGSGGSYEQYF
NA	NA	TRBV7-9	TRBJ2-1	TGTGCCAGCAGCATTACTAGCAATGAGCAGTTCTTC	CASSITSNEQFF
NA	NA	TRBV4-1	TRBJ2-1	TGCGCCAGCAGCCTCCTCTACAATGAGCAGTTCTTC	CASSLLYNEQFF
NA	once	TRBV27	TRBJ1-2	TGTGCCAGCAGCCGGACCGGGCCAAATCCCTATGGCTACACCTTC	CASSRTGPNPYGYTF
NA	NA	TRBV28	TRBJ2-3	TGTGCCAGCAGTTTAGTGGCGGTCCGCACAGATACGCAGTATTTT	CASSLVAVRTDTQYF
TRBD1	NA	TRBV5-6	TRBJ2-2	TGTGCCAGCAGCCGGGGACAGGGAATCGGGGAGCTGTTTTTT	CASSRGQGIGELFF
TRBD1	NA	TRBV6-6	TRBJ2-5	TGTGCCAGCAGACCCCAGGGGGCCCAAGAGACCCAGTACTTC	CASRPQGAQETQYF
TRBD2	NA	TRBV18	TRBJ2-3	TGTGCCAGCTCACTCCGAACGGGAGGGGGAGATACGCAGTATTTT	CASSLRTGGGDTQYF
NA	once	TRBV7-3	TRBJ2-1	TGTGCCAGCAGCCCGAACCCCGGACTAACTGAGCAGTTCTTC	CASSPNPGLTEQFF
NA	NA	TRBV4-1	TRBJ2-1	TGCGCCAGCAGCCAAGCTAGTAAGGGTATCTTCCATGAGCAGTTCTTC	CASSQASKGIFHEQFF
TRBD1	few	TRBV28	TRBJ1-5	TGTGCCAGCAACTTACAGGGGGTTTCTAATCAGCCCCAGCATTTT	CASNLQGVSNQPQHF
NA	NA	TRBV5-6	TRBJ1-2	TGTGCCAGCAGCTTGGGACGAACCCTCTATGGCTACACCTTC	CASSLGRTLYGYTF
NA	NA	TRBV7-9	TRBJ1-1	TGTGCCAGCAGCTTTCCAGCAGGGACCCTAATGAACACTGAAGCTTTCTTT	CASSFPAGTLMNTEAFF
NA	NA	TRBV5-6	TRBJ1-5	TGTGCCAGCAGCTTATTAAGCGGGAGGAAAGGCAATCAGCCCCAGCATTTT	CASSLLSGRKGNQPQHF
NA	NA	TRBV23-1	TRBJ1-1	TGCGCCAGCACCAATTACGCTCGTTTGAGACAGAACACTGAAGCTTTCTTT	CASTNYARLRQNTEAFF
NA	NA	TRBV11-3	TRBJ2-7	TGTGCCAGCAGCTTAAATCACGGGGCCTACGAGCAGTACTTC	CASSLNHGAYEQYF
NA	NA	TRBV10-2	TRBJ2-7	TGCGCCAGCAGTGAAACTATCGAGCAGTACTTC	CASSETIEQYF
NA	NA	TRBV11-2	TRBJ2-3	TGTGCCAGCAGCTTAGATCCGGGAGTATCCGATACGCAGTATTTT	CASSLDPGVSDTQYF
NA	NA	TRBV18	TRBJ2-1	TGTGCCAGCTCACCACTGGGGGCTAGTCCCTACAATGAGCAGTTCTTC	CASSPLGASPYNEQFF
NA	NA	TRBV15	TRBJ1-3	TGTGCCACCAGCAGAGATGGAAACACCATATATTTT	CATSRDGNTIYF
TRBD1	once	TRBV2	TRBJ2-7	TGTGCCAGCGGTCGAGGGGGCGCGACGGGGTACGAGCAGTACTTC	CASGRGGATGYEQYF
TRBD2	NA	TRBV5-1	TRBJ2-3	TGCGCCAGCAGCTTGGGTAGCGGGAGAACAGATACGCAGTATTTT	CASSLGSGRTDTQYF
TRBD1	once	TRBV6-1	TRBJ2-4	TGTGCCAGCAGTGCGACAGGGGAGGAGGGCAAAAACATTCAGTACTTC	CASSATGEEGKNIQYF
NA	NA	TRBV6-1	TRBJ1-4	TGTGCCAGCAGTGCTCGGTCTGTTAATGAAAAACTGTTTTTT	CASSARSVNEKLFF
NA	NA	TRBV2	TRBJ2-1	TGTGCCAGCAGTGTTTGGGGTGTAGGCATTAATGAGCAGTTCTTC	CASSVWGVGINEQFF
NA	NA	TRBV5-1	TRBJ2-7	TGCGCCAGCAGCCAGACAGCATCATCCTACGAGCAGTACTTC	CASSQTASSYEQYF
NA	NA	TRBV9	TRBJ2-3	TGTGCCAGCAGCGTAGCTCAGGATACGCAGTATTTT	CASSVAQDTQYF
NA	NA	TRBV21-1	TRBJ1-5	TGTGCCAGCAGTGGTACAGGGCATCAGCCCCAGCATTTT	CASSGTGHQPQHF
NA	NA	TRBV6-4	TRBJ1-6	TGTGCCAGCAGTGAGGGGACTGACTTTAATTCACCCCTCCACTTT	CASSEGTDFNSPLHF
TRBD1	NA	TRBV6-4	TRBJ1-1	TGTGCCAGCAGAATGACAGGGGACACTGAAGCTTTCTTT	CASRMTGDTEAFF
NA	NA	TRBV5-1	TRBJ2-7	TGCGCCAGCAGCTTGGAACAGGCGGGGACCTACGAGCAGTACTTC	CASSLEQAGTYEQYF
TRBD1	NA	TRBV12-5	TRBJ2-3	TGTGCTAGTGGCCCCGGACAGGGGGTGTCAGATACGCAGTATTTT	CASGPGQGVSDTQYF
NA	NA	TRBV19	TRBJ1-3	TGTGCCAGTAGTATAACGGGTCTCACTGGAAACACCATATATTTT	CASSITGLTGNTIYF
TRBD1	few	TRBV30	TRBJ1-5	TGTGCCTGGGGACAGGGGGATCAGCCCCAGCATTTT	CAWGQGDQPQHF
TRBD1	NA	TRBV30	TRBJ1-3	TGTGCCTGGATTGTAGGGGGGACAGTCTCTGGAAACACCATATATTTT	CAWIVGGTVSGNTIYF
NA	NA	TRBV7-2	TRBJ2-5	TGTGCCAGCAGCTTAATTAGAGGGACTGGAGAGACCCAGTACTTC	CASSLIRGTGETQYF
NA	NA	TRBV21-1	TRBJ2-1	TGTGCCAGCAGCCGACAGGGGGCGTATGCTGAGCAGTTCTTC	CASSRQGAYAEQFF
NA	NA	TRBV6-1	TRBJ2-7	TGTGCCAGCACCGACCCTTCCTACGAGCAGTACTTC	CASTDPSYEQYF
TRBD1	NA	TRBV5-1	TRBJ2-2	TGCGCCAGCAGCTTGGCCCCAGGGGGCTATTCCGGGGAGCTGTTTTTT	CASSLAPGGYSGELFF
NA	NA	TRBV7-3	TRBJ2-3	TGTGCCAGCAGCTTAGCCCTGAGAGGGACAGATACGCAGTATTTT	CASSLALRGTDTQYF